This TCR beta chain was retrieved from a study of low-dose radiotherapy and immunotherapy resistance in tumors. Study as a whole: Cyclophosphamide went in intravenously at 200 mg/m2 every two weeks, one day before radiation and immunotherapy. For four cycles from cycle 1 day 1, patients took 300 mg oral aspirin daily.

Trimming pared 5 bases from V and 4 bases from J, leaving 13 bases between. This CDR3 is built from 14 residues. Germline lookup yields CDR1 LNHDA and CDR2 SQIVND (reference sequence). TRAV- and TRBV-specific primers were used for first-strand cDNA, which covered alpha and beta chains. TCRs underwent roughly 19 PCR cycles of amplification with a constant-region primer and V-primer adapter. Using its own MiXCR run on the reads, TCRdb lists one record per CDR3 protein. The sample consists of about 5,600 distinct CDR3 sequences, roughly 80% of them appearing once. Treatment combined nivolumab, ipilimumab, aspirin, low-dose cyclophosphamide and low-dose radiotherapy in a dose-escalation trial.

This clonotype originated in a human donor with advanced metastatic prostate, ovarian, gallbladder or colorectal cancer (not recorded which). This table probably holds off-target reads from a library built for another chain. The chain recombines TRBV19 with TRBJ2-3; D may be TRBD1 (5 bases). The CDR3 coding sequence is TGTGCCAGTAGTGAGAACAGGCTGCCAGATACGCAGTATTTT. Protein product: CASSENRLPDTQYF.